A single sample gave rise to the 29 T cell receptor beta chains below, sequenced in a study of OX40 agonist ivuxolimab in advanced cancers. Sequencing was performed with immunoSEQ multiplex PCR; in TCRdb, only in-frame clones are kept and a portion is missing. This table holds approximately 60,000 clones, approximately 86% found once. The material sequenced was CD4+ or CD8+ T cells sorted from blood, taken in a trial of the OX40 agonist ivuxolimab. These receptor sequences come from an adult with an advanced solid tumor such as melanoma, head and neck, liver or kidney cancer.

The chain links TRBV2 to TRBJ2-1, with D possibly being TRBD2 (6 bases). Germline loops: CDR1 SNHLY, CDR2 FYNNEI. V was pared by 6 bases and J by 9 bases, with 15 bases between. The CDR3 has 13 residues. The CDR3 sequence is CASRASEVGEQFF. CDR3 DNA: TGTGCCAGCAGGGCTAGCGAGGTGGGTGAGCAGTTCTTC. Based on the CDR3 plus reference TRBV2 and TRBJ2-1, the full variable domain is EPEVTQTPSHQVTQMGQEVILRCVPISNHLYFYWYRQILGQKVEFLVSFYNNEISEKSEIFDDQFSVERPDGSNFTLKIRSTKLEDSAMYFCASRASEVGEQFFGPGTRLTVL.

CDR3 sequence: CASSIGRGQETQYF. In DNA form, the CDR3 reads TGTGCCAGTAGTATCGGGCGAGGACAAGAGACCCAGTACTTC. The chain links TRBV19 to TRBJ2-5; D remains ambiguous. Germline CDR1 reads LNHDA; CDR2 reads SQIVND (reference sequence). The CDR3 is 14 residues long. V was trimmed by 3 bases and J by 2 bases, leaving 10 bases between them.

The rearrangement joins TRBV19 to TRBJ2-2; no firm D call. Germline-derived CDR1 and CDR2 are LNHDA and SQIVND (reference sequence). The V gene lost 1 base and the J gene lost 4 bases, with 7 bases spanning the gap. The CDR3 is 14 residues long. The CDR3 spells CASSIGRTTGELFF. The CDR3 DNA follows: TGTGCCAGTAGTATAGGACGGACCACCGGGGAGCTGTTTTTT. The whole variable domain, remainder taken from reference TRBV19 and TRBJ2-2, is DGGITQSPKYLFRKEGQNVTLSCEQNLNHDAMYWYRQDPGQGLRLIYYSQIVNDFQKGDIAEGYSVSREKKESFPLTVTSAQKNPTAFYLCASSIGRTTGELFFGEGSRLTVL.

J is TRBJ2-1 and V is TRBV7-6; 7 bases fit TRBD2. CDR1 is SGHVS, CDR2 FNYEAQ, per germline. This CDR3 is built from 15 residues. The V and J ends lost 5 bases and 1 base, in that order; junction bases with no gene match: 5. The DNA of the CDR3 is TGTGCCAGCAGCCGCGGGGGTGGGTCCTACAATGAGCAGTTCTTC. Amino acid sequence: CASSRGGGSYNEQFF.

This chain uses TRBV6-5 with TRBJ2-6; D is unclear. The V gene lost 2 bases and the J gene lost 3 bases, with 8 bases spanning the gap. The CDR3 consists of 15 residues. The germline V gene has CDR1 MNHEY and CDR2 SVGAGI. CDR3 nucleotides: TGTGCCAGCAGTTACACTGGGCTTGGGGCCAACGTCCTGACTTTC. Protein: CASSYTGLGANVLTF.

J is TRBJ2-6 and V is TRBV2, with 8 positions matching TRBD1. V dropped 8 bases and J dropped 0; count of bases not matched to a gene: 3. The CDR3 runs 15 residues. CDR1 is SNHLY and CDR2 is FYNNEI in the germline V gene. The CDR3 protein is CASWDRSSGANVLTF. The CDR3 DNA is TGTGCCAGCTGGGACAGGAGCTCTGGGGCCAACGTCCTGACTTTC.

The chain recombines TRBV19 with TRBJ2-2; tentative D call: TRBD1 (6 bases). Germline-derived CDR1 and CDR2 are LNHDA and SQIVND (reference sequence). The CDR3 loop spans 13 amino acids. Trimming stripped 8 bases from V and 3 bases from J, with 10 bases between. The CDR3 nucleotides read TGTGCCAGTCGGACAGCCTACACCGGGGAGCTGTTTTTT. The encoded protein is CASRTAYTGELFF. The whole variable domain, filled in from reference TRBV19 and TRBJ2-2, reads DGGITQSPKYLFRKEGQNVTLSCEQNLNHDAMYWYRQDPGQGLRLIYYSQIVNDFQKGDIAEGYSVSREKKESFPLTVTSAQKNPTAFYLCASRTAYTGELFFGEGSRLTVL.

The gene calls are TRBV7-2 and TRBJ2-7; D tentatively fits TRBD1 or TRBD2 (5 bases each). The length of the CDR3 is 17 residues. Trimming removed 1 base at V and 3 bases at J, with 19 bases between. Per the germline V gene, CDR1 is SGHTA and CDR2 is FQGNSA. The CDR3 is CASSLGPRQGAGYEQYF. CDR3 coding DNA: TGTGCCAGCAGCTTAGGGCCACGCCAGGGAGCCGGCTACGAGCAGTACTTC.

V and J are TRBV7-9 and TRBJ1-4; tentatively, D is TRBD1 (6 bases). Trimming left V 1 base short and J 4 bases short, with 10 bases between. This CDR3 is built from 15 residues. Germline lookup yields CDR1 SEHNR and CDR2 FQNEAQ (reference sequence). CDR3: CASSLDGGINEKLFF. Written as DNA, the CDR3 is TGTGCCAGCAGCTTAGATGGGGGCATTAATGAAAAACTGTTTTTT.

The gene calls are TRBV30 and TRBJ2-3; D ambiguous. Trimming took 2 bases from V and 7 from J, leaving 13 bases between them. Germline values: CDR1 GTSNPN, CDR2 SVGIG (reference sequence). The CDR3 contains 13 residues. The CDR3 nucleotides read TGTGCCTGGAGTCCTGGGAATTCCTATACGCAGTATTTT. It yields the protein CAWSPGNSYTQYF. Combining the CDR3 with reference TRBV30 and TRBJ2-3 gives the whole variable domain SQTIHQWPATLVQPVGSPLSLECTVEGTSNPNLYWYRQAAGRGLQLLFYSVGIGQISSEVPQNLSASRPQDRQFILSSKKLLLSDSGFYLCAWSPGNSYTQYFGPGTRLTVL.

This clone appeared a single time. This sequence joins TRBV5-1 and TRBJ2-4; D remains unclear. V was cut by 4 bases and J by 1 base, with 9 bases left in between. Germline V CDR1 and CDR2: SGHRS, YFSETQ. This CDR3 has 14 residues. Written as DNA, the CDR3 is TGCGCCAGCAGCCCCCAGACCGCCAAAAACATTCAGTACTTC. Its protein is CASSPQTAKNIQYF.

The DNA for the CDR3 is TGTGCCAGCAGTGTTATGGGACAGGGGGCGAATGAGCAGTTCTTC. The encoded protein is CASSVMGQGANEQFF. The genes are TRBV6-4 and TRBJ2-1, with 12 bases matching TRBD1. Germline lookup yields CDR1 MRHNA and CDR2 SNTAGT. V was clipped by 4 bases and J by 7 bases; unmatched bases: 5. This CDR3 is 15 amino acids long.

The rearrangement links TRBV5-1 to TRBJ2-2; D is ambiguous. The CDR3 sequence is 15 residues long. V dropped 3 bases and J dropped 5 bases, with 14 bases sitting between them. Germline CDR1 is SGHRS and CDR2 is YFSETQ. CDR3 bases: TGCGCCAGCAGCTACACCGGACGGAGAACCGGGGAGCTGTTTTTT. It translates to CASSYTGRRTGELFF. Full variable domain (rest looked up from reference TRBV5-1 and TRBJ2-2): KAGVTQTPRYLIKTRGQQVTLSCSPISGHRSVSWYQQTPGQGLQFLFEYFSETQRNKGNFPGRFSGRQFSNSRSEMNVSTLELGDSALYLCASSYTGRRTGELFFGEGSRLTVL.

The CDR3 region is CASSPTRDDYNEQFF. Here the CDR3 DNA reads TGTGCCAGCAGCCCCACCCGGGACGACTACAATGAGCAGTTCTTC. The chain carries TRBV7-2 and TRBJ2-1; D may correspond to TRBD1 or TRBD2 (5 bases each). V was cut by 5 bases and J by 3 bases, with 14 bases left in between. CDR3 length: 15 residues. The germline CDR1 and CDR2 sequences are SGHTA and FQGNSA.

This chain uses TRBV5-4 with TRBJ1-2; 9 positions match TRBD1. The CDR3 covers 15 residues. After removal of 4 bases from V and 4 bases from J, the junction contained 8 bases not matched to a gene. CDR1 and CDR2 (germline): SGHNT, YYREEE (reference sequence). The CDR3 coding sequence is TGTGCCAGCAGCCTTCAACGGGGACAGGGCTATGGCTACACCTTC. Amino acids: CASSLQRGQGYGYTF.

The V gene is TRBV19, the J gene TRBJ2-7; 9 nucleotides align to TRBD1. V dropped 6 bases and J dropped 4; count of bases not matched to a gene: 7. CDR1 LNHDA and CDR2 SQIVND come from the germline V gene (reference sequence). There are 14 residues in the CDR3. The CDR3 is CASSAGTGRYEQYF. In DNA form, the CDR3 reads TGTGCCAGTAGCGCCGGGACAGGGCGATACGAGCAGTACTTC.

The chain joins TRBV27 to TRBJ2-7; TRBD2 agrees at 13 bases. Germline V gene sequence: CDR1 MNHEY, CDR2 SMNVEV (reference sequence). The CDR3 runs 15 residues. J was trimmed by 4 bases and V by 6 bases; bases with no gene match: 6. CDR3 coding DNA: TGTGCCAGCAGAACTGGGACTAGCGGGATATACGAGCAGTACTTC. This translates into CASRTGTSGIYEQYF.

V is TRBV28 and J is TRBJ2-7, with 8 bases that match TRBD2. V was clipped by 5 bases and J by 0 bases; unmatched bases: 6. The germline CDR1 and CDR2 sequences are MDHEN and SYDVKM. The CDR3 consists of 15 residues. Here the CDR3 DNA reads TGTGCCAGCAGTGGAACTAGCGGAATCTCCTACGAGCAGTACTTC. Translated: CASSGTSGISYEQYF.

The chain carries TRBV7-9 and TRBJ2-7; TRBD2 matches 10 bases. V was clipped by 5 bases and J by 0 bases; unmatched bases: 7. The CDR3 contains 16 residues. The germline V gene has CDR1 SEHNR and CDR2 FQNEAQ (reference sequence). CDR3 loop: CASSPEASGSSYEQYF. The CDR3 DNA reads as TGTGCCAGCAGCCCAGAGGCTAGCGGGAGCTCCTACGAGCAGTACTTC.

V usage is TRBV25-1 and J usage is TRBJ2-1; TRBD1 agrees at 10 bases. Germline loops: CDR1 MGHDK, CDR2 SYGVNS. V was clipped by 3 bases and J by 2 bases; unmatched bases: 1. The CDR3 runs 15 residues. The CDR3 spells CASSETGGAYNEQFF. Written as DNA, the CDR3 is TGTGCCAGCAGTGAGACAGGGGGCGCCTACAATGAGCAGTTCTTC.

Remarks on this clone: Sequence at one end of the junction differs from germline and may be a read error. The chain recombines TRBV5-5 with TRBJ2-7; 7 nucleotides align to TRBD2. In germline, CDR1 is SGHKS, CDR2 YYEKEE (reference sequence). This CDR3 has 13 residues. CDR3 amino acids: CASSLEGGLPLHF. CDR3 DNA: TGTGCCAGCAGCTTGGAGGGAGGGCTTCCCTTACACTTC.

J is TRBJ2-1 and V is TRBV27, with 13 bases lining up with TRBD2. This CDR3 region has 16 residues. V lost 6 bases, J lost 10 bases, and 12 bases stayed unmatched. Germline-derived CDR1 and CDR2 are MNHEY and SMNVEV (reference sequence). The CDR3 coding sequence is TGTGCCAGCAGCACTAGCCTTGGACTAGCGGGAGCCGAGCAGTTCTTC. Its translation: CASSTSLGLAGAEQFF.

This rearrangement joins TRBV21-1 to TRBJ1-5; the DNA was not used to check the table's D call, TRBD1. TRBV21-1 is noted as a pseudogene. The CDR3 is 15 residues long. CDR3 bases: TGTGCCAGCAGGATCAGGGTTGGGGATAATCAGCCCCAGCATTTT. This codes for CASRIRVGDNQPQHF.

J is TRBJ2-5 and V is TRBV29-1, with D perhaps TRBD1 (6 bases). This CDR3 comprises 14 residues. The ends were cut back, 6 bases at V and 5 bases at J, with 19 bases in the middle. In germline, CDR1 is SQVTM, CDR2 ANQGSEA. The DNA of the CDR3 is TGCAGCGTAGCCCCGGGACAAAGGCGGGAGACCCAGTACTTC. This sequence encodes CSVAPGQRRETQYF.

The chain is built from TRBV7-9 and TRBJ2-7, with D maybe TRBD1 (7 bases). The CDR3 is 15 residues long. Per the germline V gene, CDR1 is SEHNR and CDR2 is FQNEAQ (reference sequence). Deletions cut 5 bases from V and 2 bases from J, with 16 bases between. CDR3 protein: CASSQFQGGTYEQYF. In nucleotides, the CDR3 is TGTGCCAGCAGCCAATTCCAGGGGGGAACCTACGAGCAGTACTTC.

This chain connects TRBV5-6 to TRBJ1-2, with 7 bases matching TRBD1. Germline V gives CDR1 SGHDT, CDR2 YYEEEE. The CDR3 is made up of 14 amino acids. Trimming removed 4 bases from V and 2 bases from J; junction bases left unmatched: 5. The CDR3 sequence is CASSPTGQNYGYTF. CDR3 DNA: TGTGCCAGCAGCCCGACGGGACAGAACTATGGCTACACCTTC.

The CDR3 loop reads CASSRVAGAFNEQFF. The CDR3 bases are TGCGCCAGCAGCCGGGTAGCGGGAGCATTTAATGAGCAGTTCTTC. The rearrangement uses TRBV5-1 and TRBJ2-1; 9 nucleotides align to TRBD2. Germline V gene lookup returns CDR1 SGHRS and CDR2 YFSETQ. V was pared by 4 bases and J by 7 bases, with 9 bases of the junction left unmatched. The CDR3 totals 15 residues. The full variable domain, completed using reference TRBV5-1 and TRBJ2-1, is KAGVTQTPRYLIKTRGQQVTLSCSPISGHRSVSWYQQTPGQGLQFLFEYFSETQRNKGNFPGRFSGRQFSNSRSEMNVSTLELGDSALYLCASSRVAGAFNEQFFGPGTRLTVL.

CDR3 bases: TGTGCCAGCAGTATCCAAAGGGAGGGCCCTTTTACCTTC. Its translation is CASSIQREGPFTF. V usage is TRBV27 and J usage is TRBJ1-2; D unresolved. Looked up from germline, CDR1 is MNHEY and CDR2 is SMNVEV (reference sequence). This CDR3 region has 13 residues. Trimming left V 5 bases short and J 14 bases short, with 21 bases between.

This CDR3 is CASSPQGKLTEAFF. The CDR3 coding sequence is TGTGCCAGCTCACCCCAGGGGAAGTTGACTGAAGCTTTCTTT. The V and J genes are TRBV18 and TRBJ1-1; TRBD1 is a possible D gene (6 bases). The CDR3 sequence is 14 residues long. Trimming removed 3 bases at V and 5 bases at J, with 13 bases between. Germline CDR1 and CDR2: KGHSH and LQKENI.